This T cell receptor beta chain was captured by sequencing in a study of blood T cell repertoires in COVID-19. Assay: immunoSEQ multiplex PCR; the TCRdb copy retains only in-frame clones and omits some. The data contain 140,000 to 150,000 clones, 79% of them seen just once; the ten biggest clones take up about 9%. The CDR3 is made up of 16 amino acids. Germline V gene lookup returns CDR1 SEHNR and CDR2 FQNEAQ (reference sequence). J gave up 7 bases and V 4 bases, and 10 bases lay outside the gene matches. The clonotype was recovered from a man between 45 and 60 years old with active or convalescent COVID-19. The chain recombines TRBV7-9 with TRBJ1-4; the match to TRBD1 covers 9 bases. Sequencing was done on a sample of peripheral blood. CDR3 nucleotide sequence: TGTGCCAGCAGCTACACACAGGGGGCTAAGGGTGAAAAACTGTTTTTT. Translating gives CASSYTQGAKGEKLFF.